A single T cell receptor (beta chain) is shown here with its context. The sample comes from a study of blood T cell repertoires in COVID-19. Background on the study: Samples came from the United States, Italy and Spain, spanning acute and convalescent COVID-19. PBMCs, B-cell-depleted T cells, or T cells provided the cDNA or gDNA that made up the material.

This CDR3 comprises 17 residues. Germline CDR1 and CDR2: SQVTM and ANQGSEA. With 7 bases clipped from V and 4 bases from J, the junction kept 14 bases outside the gene matches. The protocol was immunoSEQ multiplex PCR, while the TCRdb copy is restricted to in-frame clones and leaves out a portion. The sample includes roughly 70,000 clones, roughly four fifths seen only once; the top ten take about 3.9%. Sequenced input: peripheral blood. The clonotype comes from a woman in her sixties with acute or convalescent COVID-19. This chain joins TRBV29-1 and TRBJ2-1; TRBD2 matches at 12 bases. Here the CDR3 reads CSGASGRASLIYNEQFF. DNA of the CDR3: TGCAGCGGGGCTAGCGGGAGGGCCTCGTTGATATACAATGAGCAGTTCTTC.